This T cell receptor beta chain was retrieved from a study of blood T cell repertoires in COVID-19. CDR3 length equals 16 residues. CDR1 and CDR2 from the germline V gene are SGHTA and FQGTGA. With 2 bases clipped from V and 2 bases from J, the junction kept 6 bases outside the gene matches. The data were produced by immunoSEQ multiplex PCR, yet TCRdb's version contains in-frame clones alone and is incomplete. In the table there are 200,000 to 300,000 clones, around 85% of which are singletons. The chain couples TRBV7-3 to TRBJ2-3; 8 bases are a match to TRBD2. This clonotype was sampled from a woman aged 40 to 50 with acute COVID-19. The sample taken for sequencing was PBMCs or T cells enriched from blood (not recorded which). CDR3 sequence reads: CASSLGDSGTTDTQYF. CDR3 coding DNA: TGTGCCAGCAGCTTAGGTGATAGCGGGACCACAGATACGCAGTATTTT.